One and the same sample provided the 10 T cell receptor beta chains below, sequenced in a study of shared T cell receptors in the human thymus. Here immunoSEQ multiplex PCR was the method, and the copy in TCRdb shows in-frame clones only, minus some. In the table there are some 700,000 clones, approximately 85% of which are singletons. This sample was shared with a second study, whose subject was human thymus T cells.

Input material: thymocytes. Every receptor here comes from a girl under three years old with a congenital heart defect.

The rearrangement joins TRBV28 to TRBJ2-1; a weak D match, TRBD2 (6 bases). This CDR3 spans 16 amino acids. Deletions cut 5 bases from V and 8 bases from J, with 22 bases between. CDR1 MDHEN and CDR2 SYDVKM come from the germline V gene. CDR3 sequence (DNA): TGTGCCAGCAGTCCTGATCTAGCGCCCCCGACAGATGAGCAGTTCTTC. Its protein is CASSPDLAPPTDEQFF. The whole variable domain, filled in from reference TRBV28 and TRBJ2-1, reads DVKVTQSSRYLVKRTGEKVFLECVQDMDHENMFWYRQDPGLGLRLIYFSYDVKMKEKGDIPEGYSVSREKKERFSLILESASTNQTSMYLCASSPDLAPPTDEQFFGPGTRLTVL.

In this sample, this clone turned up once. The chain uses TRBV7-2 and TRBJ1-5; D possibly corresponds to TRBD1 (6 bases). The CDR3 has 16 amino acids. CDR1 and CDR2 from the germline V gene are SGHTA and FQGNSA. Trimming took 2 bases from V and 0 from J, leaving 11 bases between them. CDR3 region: CASSLFTGPSNQPQHF. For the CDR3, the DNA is TGTGCCAGCAGCTTATTTACAGGGCCTAGCAATCAGCCCCAGCATTTT.

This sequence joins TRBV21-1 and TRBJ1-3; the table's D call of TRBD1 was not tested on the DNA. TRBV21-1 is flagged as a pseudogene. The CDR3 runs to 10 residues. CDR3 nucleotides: TGTGCCAGCACCAGAAACACCATATATTTT. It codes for CASTRNTIYF.

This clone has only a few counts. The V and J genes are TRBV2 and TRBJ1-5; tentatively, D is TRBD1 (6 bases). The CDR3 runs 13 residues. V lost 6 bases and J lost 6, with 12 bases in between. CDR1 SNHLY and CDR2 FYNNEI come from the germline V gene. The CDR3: CASRRQVLQPQHF. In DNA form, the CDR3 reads TGTGCCAGCAGGAGACAGGTCCTTCAGCCCCAGCATTTT.

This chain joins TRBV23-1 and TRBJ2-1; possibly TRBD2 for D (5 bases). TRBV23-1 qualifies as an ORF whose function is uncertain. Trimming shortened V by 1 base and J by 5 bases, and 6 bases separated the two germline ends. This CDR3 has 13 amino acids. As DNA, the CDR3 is TGCGCCAGCAGTCAATATAGCGACAATGAGCAGTTCTTC. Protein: CASSQYSDNEQFF.

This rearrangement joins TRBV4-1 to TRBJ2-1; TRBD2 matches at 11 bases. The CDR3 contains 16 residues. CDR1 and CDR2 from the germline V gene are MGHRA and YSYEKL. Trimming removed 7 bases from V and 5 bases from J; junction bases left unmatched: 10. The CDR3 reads CASTPQGTSGDNEQFF. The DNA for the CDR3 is TGCGCCAGCACCCCACAGGGGACTAGCGGCGACAATGAGCAGTTCTTC.

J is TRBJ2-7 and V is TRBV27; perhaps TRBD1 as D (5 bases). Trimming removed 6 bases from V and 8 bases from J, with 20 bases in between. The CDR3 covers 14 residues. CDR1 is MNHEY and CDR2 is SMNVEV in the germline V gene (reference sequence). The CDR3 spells CASRLARDLRKQYF. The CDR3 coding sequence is TGTGCCAGCAGACTGGCCAGGGATCTGCGCAAGCAGTACTTC.

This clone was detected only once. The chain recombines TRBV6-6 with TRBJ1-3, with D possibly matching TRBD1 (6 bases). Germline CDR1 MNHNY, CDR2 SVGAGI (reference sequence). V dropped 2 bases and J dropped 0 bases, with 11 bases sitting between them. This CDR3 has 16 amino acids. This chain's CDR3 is CASSYREGGSGNTIYF. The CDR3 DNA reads TGTGCCAGCAGTTACCGGGAAGGGGGCTCTGGAAACACCATATATTTT.

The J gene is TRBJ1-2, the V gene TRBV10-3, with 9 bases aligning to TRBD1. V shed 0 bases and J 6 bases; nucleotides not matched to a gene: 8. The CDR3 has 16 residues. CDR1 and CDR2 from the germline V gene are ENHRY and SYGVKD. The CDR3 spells CAISESKGTGYHGYTF. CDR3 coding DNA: TGTGCCATCAGTGAGTCGAAAGGGACAGGGTACCATGGCTACACCTTC.

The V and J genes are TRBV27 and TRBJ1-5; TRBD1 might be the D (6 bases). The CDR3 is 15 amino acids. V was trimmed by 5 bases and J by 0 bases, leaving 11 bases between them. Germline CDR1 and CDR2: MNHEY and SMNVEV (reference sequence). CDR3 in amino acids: CASSPGQYSNQPQHF. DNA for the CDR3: TGTGCCAGCAGTCCCGGACAGTATAGCAATCAGCCCCAGCATTTT.